These 13 T cell receptor beta chains were all obtained from the same sample, sequenced in a study of blood T cell repertoires in COVID-19. Profiled with immunoSEQ multiplex PCR; TCRdb holds only in-frame clones, not every one. The data show some 450,000 clones, approximately 90% seen once. What was sequenced was peripheral blood. These receptors were taken from a man aged 18-30 years with COVID-19, enrolled during active disease.

The rearrangement joins TRBV5-5 to TRBJ2-7; 8 bases are shared with TRBD1. Germline values: CDR1 SGHKS, CDR2 YYEKEE (reference sequence). The length of the CDR3 is 14 residues. After removal of 2 bases from V and 3 bases from J, the junction contained 4 bases not matched to a gene. The CDR3 sequence is CASSFGQGNYEQYF. In nucleotides, the CDR3 is TGTGCCAGCAGCTTTGGACAGGGTAACTACGAGCAGTACTTC.

The V and J genes are TRBV4-1 and TRBJ2-5; D perhaps matches TRBD2 (7 bases). CDR3 length: 15 residues. The germline gives CDR1 MGHRA, CDR2 YSYEKL. V was pared by 1 base and J by 5 bases, with 14 bases between. The CDR3 DNA follows: TGCGCCAGCAGCCAAGCAGGCGGGGGCCGGGAGACCCAGTACTTC. It codes for CASSQAGGGRETQYF.

The chain couples TRBV14 to TRBJ2-2, with D tentatively TRBD1 (5 bases). Trimming shortened V by 0 bases and J by 9 bases, and 11 bases separated the two germline ends. The V gene's germline CDR1 is SGHDN and CDR2 FVKESK. This CDR3 spans 14 amino acids. The CDR3 reads CASSQDRRTRELFF. In DNA form, the CDR3 reads TGTGCCAGCAGCCAAGATCGACGGACACGGGAGCTGTTTTTT.

The rearrangement links TRBV9 to TRBJ2-3; 11 positions match TRBD2. The CDR3 runs to 19 residues. V dropped 0 bases and J dropped 4; count of bases not matched to a gene: 13. Germline V lookup: CDR1 SGDLS, CDR2 YYNGEE. The CDR3 nucleotides read TGTGCCAGCAGCGTAGCTACGGCTAGCGGGAGGAGTTGGCCAGATACGCAGTATTTT. The encoded protein is CASSVATASGRSWPDTQYF.

Only a few counts were recorded for this clone. The chain employs TRBV11-1 and TRBJ1-6; TRBD1 matches at 7 bases. The J segment lost 8 bases and the V segment lost 5 bases, leaving 6 bases of the junction unmatched. In germline, CDR1 is SGHAT, CDR2 FQDESV (reference sequence). The CDR3 spans 14 residues. CDR3 protein: CASSAQGYYSPLHF. The CDR3 nucleotides are TGTGCCAGCAGCGCACAGGGGTACTATTCACCCCTCCACTTT.

This chain connects TRBV2 to TRBJ1-5, with D unresolved. CDR3 length: 14 amino acids. V shed 0 bases and J shed 5 bases, with 8 bases lying between them. Germline CDR1 is SNHLY and CDR2 is FYNNEI. The CDR3 region is CASSEASADQPQHF. The CDR3 coding sequence is TGTGCCAGCAGTGAAGCGTCGGCGGATCAGCCCCAGCATTTT.

Only one count was recorded for this clone. This rearrangement joins TRBV7-9 to TRBJ2-1; 11 positions agree with TRBD2. Trimming at V came to 5 bases and at J to 6 bases, leaving 9 bases not matched to a gene. The CDR3 has 16 residues. Germline values: CDR1 SEHNR, CDR2 FQNEAQ (reference sequence). Written as DNA, the CDR3 is TGTGCCAGCAGCCTTAATAGCGGGAGGGAGATCAATGAGCAGTTCTTC. Translated, it gives CASSLNSGREINEQFF.

The chain links TRBV13 to TRBJ2-2; D might be TRBD2 (6 bases). V was cut by 0 bases and J by 4 bases, with 18 bases left in between. The CDR3 loop spans 18 amino acids. Germline V gene data show CDR1 as PRHDT and CDR2 as FYEKMQ (reference sequence). The DNA of the CDR3 is TGTGCCAGCAGCTTAGGCCGGAGGGCATGGGGGACCACCGGGGAGCTGTTTTTT. This gives the protein CASSLGRRAWGTTGELFF.

The V and J genes are TRBV19 and TRBJ1-2, with 10 bases that match TRBD1. The J segment lost 8 bases and the V segment lost 5 bases, leaving 11 bases of the junction unmatched. CDR3 length: 15 amino acids. CDR1 is LNHDA and CDR2 is SQIVND in the germline V gene (reference sequence). CDR3 region: CASSLSGQGRSGYTF. The CDR3 nucleotides read TGTGCCAGTAGTTTGTCGGGACAGGGGCGTTCCGGCTACACCTTC.

This chain joins TRBV2 and TRBJ2-1; D unresolved. V was clipped by 1 base and J by 6 bases, with 10 bases between them. The CDR3 loop spans 14 amino acids. CDR1 and CDR2 (germline): SNHLY, FYNNEI. CDR3 in DNA: TGTGCCAGCAGTGAAGAGGTCCGGGTCAATGAGCAGTTCTTC. This gives the protein CASSEEVRVNEQFF.

The chain employs TRBV5-6 and TRBJ2-5; 14 nucleotides agree with TRBD2. This CDR3 contains 15 residues. Looked up from germline, CDR1 is SGHDT and CDR2 is YYEEEE. V lost 4 bases to trimming and J lost 4 bases; unmatched junction nucleotides: 3. The CDR3 protein is CASSNGLAGGETQYF. The CDR3 DNA reads TGTGCCAGCAGCAATGGACTAGCGGGGGGAGAGACCCAGTACTTC.

The chain recombines TRBV5-5 with TRBJ2-5, with a weak D call TRBD1 (6 bases). Trimming pared 2 bases from V and 2 bases from J, leaving 13 bases between. The V gene's germline CDR1 is SGHKS and CDR2 YYEKEE (reference sequence). The CDR3 totals 15 residues. CDR3 protein: CASSFRGQPQETQYF. The CDR3 DNA is TGTGCCAGCAGCTTTCGCGGACAGCCACAAGAGACCCAGTACTTC.

The CDR3 reads CASRGLDSQTQYF. The CDR3 region has the DNA TGCGCCAGCAGGGGGCTAGACTCACAGACCCAGTACTTC. V gene TRBV10-2 combines with J gene TRBJ2-5; D is possibly TRBD1 (5 bases). This CDR3 is 13 amino acids long. From germline, CDR1 is WSHSY and CDR2 SAAADI. The V gene lost 6 bases and the J gene lost 6 bases, with 14 bases spanning the gap.